The present TCR beta chain was sequenced within a study of cytomegalovirus exposure and HLA in healthy donors. Separate from the roughly 610-subject first cohort, the 120-subject validation cohort was the one that the donors belonged to. Comment on this clone: The antigen remains unidentified.

Study results and caveats: High specificity and sensitivity for cytomegalovirus status were reported for the classifier.

Only in-frame clones appear in the TCRdb table, and some are missing; sequencing was by immunoSEQ multiplex PCR. The data show around 69,000 clones, with nearly 96% seen just once and over 3.5% held by the top ten. The CDR3 sequence is 12 residues long. V was cut by 6 bases and J by 4 bases, with 9 bases left in between. Germline V gives CDR1 WNHNN, CDR2 SYGVQD (reference sequence). The chain combines TRBV10-1 with TRBJ2-5; TRBD1 is a possible D gene (6 bases). What was sequenced was PBMCs. This TCR came from a woman younger than 35 in good health and CMV-seropositive. The CDR3 region is CASSQDRETQYF. The CDR3 DNA reads as TGCGCCAGCAGCCAGGACAGAGAGACCCAGTACTTC.